This T cell receptor (beta chain) was profiled in a study of shared clonotypes between healthy human individuals. Trimming took 3 bases from V and 2 from J; bases not matched to a gene: 1. Germline lookup yields CDR1 KGHSH and CDR2 LQKENI. CDR3 size: 14 residues. A note on this clone: Other DNA sequences in the sample encode the same CDR3.

Produced via immunoSEQ multiplex PCR; TCRdb's table is partial and in-frame only. The sample lists under 2,500,000 clones, 90% to 97% occurring once. V usage is TRBV18 and J usage is TRBJ1-3, with 7 bases aligning to TRBD1. The TCR was taken from a man between 18 and 29 years old in good health. The source material was naive CD4+ T cells sorted from blood. The subset here: CD45RA+ positively selected. As DNA, the CDR3 is TGTGCCAGCTCACCGACAGGGACTGGAAACACCATATATTTT. Translated, it gives CASSPTGTGNTIYF.